This is a list of T cell receptor beta chains from one sample in a study of vaccination and CD4 T cells after COVID-19. Their specific antigens are unknown. MiXCR, run by TCRdb on the PCR reads, gives a single entry per CDR3 protein. The table has around 8,000 distinct CDR3 sequences, around 48% seen once. The specimen sequenced was CD4+ T cells from blood, cultured in vitro. These TCRs come from a human donor in good health. The CDR3 runs from the conserved cysteine through the conserved F or W. Fields, in order: clone size, D gene, J gene, V gene, CDR3 protein, CDR3 DNA. A D gene is named only where the DNA matches it firmly. Rows give clone size only sometimes, using once, few, many, or a class for an expanded clone.

>few|TRBD1|TRBJ1-5|TRBV19
CASSLPDRGLGGQPQHF
TGTGCCAGTAGTCTACCCGACAGGGGGCTTGGTGGTCAGCCCCAGCATTTT
>NA|TRBD1|TRBJ2-3|TRBV20-1
CSFTGGTQYF
TGCAGTTTCACAGGGGGGACGCAGTATTTT
>NA|TRBD1|TRBJ2-5|TRBV12-3/TRBV12-4
CASSRTGGGETQYF
TGTGCCAGCAGTCGGACAGGGGGCGGAGAGACCCAGTACTTC
>few|NA|TRBJ2-5|TRBV24-1
CATSRRSQETQYF
TGTGCCACCAGTCGTAGATCTCAAGAGACCCAGTACTTC
>few|NA|TRBJ1-1|TRBV7-2
CASRRRPGAKTEAFF
TGTGCCAGCAGGCGTCGCCCTGGGGCAAAGACTGAAGCTTTCTTT
>NA|NA|TRBJ1-3|TRBV7-2
CASENGGLHSGNTIYF
TGTGCCAGCGAAAACGGGGGGCTTCACTCTGGAAACACCATATATTTT
>NA|NA|TRBJ2-1|TRBV10-1
CASSESRAYDLYNEQFF
TGCGCCAGCAGTGAGTCTCGCGCTTATGACCTCTACAATGAGCAGTTCTTC
>NA|TRBD1|TRBJ1-2|TRBV6-5
CASSSTAPGQTNYGYTF
TGTGCCAGCAGTTCCACCGCCCCGGGACAGACAAACTATGGCTACACCTTC
>few|NA|TRBJ2-6|TRBV2
CASSKQLSGANVLTF
TGTGCCAGCAGTAAACAACTCTCTGGGGCCAACGTCCTGACTTTC
>NA|NA|TRBJ1-6|TRBV2
CASDPGSSYNSPLHF
TGTGCCAGCGACCCAGGGAGCTCCTATAATTCACCCCTCCACTTT
>NA|TRBD1|TRBJ1-2|TRBV27
CASSSRDRVDGYTF
TGTGCCAGCAGTTCTAGGGACAGGGTGGATGGCTACACCTTC
>NA|NA|TRBJ2-1|TRBV19
CASSIDGYSSNEQFF
TGTGCCAGTAGTATAGATGGGTACAGCTCCAATGAGCAGTTCTTC
>NA|TRBD1|TRBJ1-1|TRBV6-1
CASTPTDRGLLGNTEAFF
TGTGCCAGCACCCCCACGGACAGGGGGCTTTTGGGGAACACTGAAGCTTTCTTT
>once|NA|TRBJ2-7|TRBV7-2
CASGRLADTYEQYF
TGTGCCAGCGGACGACTCGCCGATACCTACGAGCAGTACTTC
>NA|NA|TRBJ2-7|TRBV11-2
CASSLVTHEQYF
TGTGCCAGCAGCTTAGTCACCCACGAGCAGTACTTC
>few|NA|TRBJ2-1|TRBV7-6
CASSPPGSNEQFF
TGTGCCAGCAGCCCCCCGGGGAGCAATGAGCAGTTCTTC
>NA|NA|TRBJ2-7|TRBV27
CASSKAPIGQASPYEQYF
TGTGCCAGCAGTAAGGCCCCTATCGGGCAGGCGAGTCCCTACGAGCAGTACTTC
>NA|NA|TRBJ2-3|TRBV20-1
CSARDRATILQDTQYF
TGCAGTGCTAGAGACCGGGCCACCATTTTGCAAGATACGCAGTATTTT
>NA|TRBD1|TRBJ1-2|TRBV4-2
CASSQPGQGNDGYTF
TGTGCCAGCAGCCAACCGGGACAGGGGAACGATGGCTACACCTTC
>NA|NA|TRBJ1-2|TRBV28
CASSPLTDNYGYTF
TGTGCCAGCAGCCCTTTGACAGATAACTATGGCTACACCTTC
>NA|NA|TRBJ2-7|TRBV15
CATSRDRGRSSYEQYF
TGTGCCACCAGCAGAGATCGCGGCCGCAGCTCCTACGAGCAGTACTTC
>NA|TRBD1|TRBJ2-1|TRBV27
CASSRGQGRTYNEQFF
TGTGCCAGCAGTCGCGGACAGGGCAGGACCTACAATGAGCAGTTCTTC
>few|TRBD1|TRBJ1-1|TRBV7-9
CASSSRTGNTEAFF
TGTGCCAGCAGCTCCCGGACAGGGAACACTGAAGCTTTCTTT
>NA|NA|TRBJ2-4|TRBV4-2
CASSQEAGREHIQYF
TGTGCCAGCAGCCAAGAGGCAGGAAGGGAACACATTCAGTACTTC
>NA|TRBD2|TRBJ2-2|TRBV20-1
CSARTGGGAVTGELFF
TGCAGTGCTAGAACGGGCGGGGGGGCGGTCACCGGGGAGCTGTTTTTT
>few|TRBD1|TRBJ1-2|TRBV19
CASSRQGRYGYTF
TGTGCCAGTAGCAGACAGGGCCGCTATGGCTACACCTTC
>NA|NA|TRBJ1-1|TRBV5-1
CASSFILTTEAFF
TGCGCCAGCAGCTTCATTCTTACCACTGAAGCTTTCTTT
>once|TRBD1|TRBJ2-1|TRBV2
CASTRDRRASNEQFF
TGTGCCAGCACCAGGGACAGGCGGGCTAGTAATGAGCAGTTCTTC